The clone carrying this T cell receptor (beta chain) was seen once. The method was immunoSEQ multiplex PCR; TCRdb's version includes in-frame clones alone and lacks a portion of them. Among a few hundred thousand clones listed, about four fifths were seen once. These data are taken from a study of blood T cell repertoires in COVID-19. Study overall: The study drew acute and convalescent COVID-19 samples from the United States, Italy and Spain. T cells, B-cell-depleted T cells, or PBMCs supplied cDNA or gDNA.

Recruits, aged about 18 to 95 years, lived in around 24 US areas. Symptom resolution, clearance, or two negative PCRs marked donors in Cohort 3 as recovered. The CDR3 loop spans 15 amino acids. V gave up 4 bases and J gave up 3 bases, with 15 bases separating them. Germline lookup yields CDR1 SGHAT and CDR2 FQNNGV. The sample consisted of PBMCs or T cells enriched from blood (not recorded which). The chain couples TRBV11-2 to TRBJ1-1; D is possibly TRBD1 (5 bases). This receptor was taken from a woman aged 45-65 years who had recovered from COVID-19. CDR3 DNA sequence: TGTGCCAGCAGCTACCTACAGGTCGGCGACACTGAAGCTTTCTTT. Its translation: CASSYLQVGDTEAFF. The complete variable domain, with remaining parts taken from reference TRBV11-2 and TRBJ1-1, reads EAGVAQSPRYKIIEKRQSVAFWCNPISGHATLYWYQQILGQGPKLLIQFQNNGVVDDSQLPKDRFSAERLKGVDSTLKIQPAKLEDSAVYLCASSYLQVGDTEAFFGQGTRLTVV.